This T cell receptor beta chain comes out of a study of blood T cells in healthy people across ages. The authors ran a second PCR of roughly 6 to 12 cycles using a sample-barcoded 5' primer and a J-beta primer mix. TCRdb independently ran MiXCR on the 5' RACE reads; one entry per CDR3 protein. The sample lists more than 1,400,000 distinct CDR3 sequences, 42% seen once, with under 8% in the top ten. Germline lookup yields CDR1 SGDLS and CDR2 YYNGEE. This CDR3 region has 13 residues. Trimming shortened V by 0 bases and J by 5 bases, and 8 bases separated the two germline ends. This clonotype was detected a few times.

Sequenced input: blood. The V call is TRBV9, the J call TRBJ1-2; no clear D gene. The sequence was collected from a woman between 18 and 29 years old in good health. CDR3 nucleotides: TGTGCCAGCAGCGTAGAGGAAGCTTATGGCTACACCTTC. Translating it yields CASSVEEAYGYTF.